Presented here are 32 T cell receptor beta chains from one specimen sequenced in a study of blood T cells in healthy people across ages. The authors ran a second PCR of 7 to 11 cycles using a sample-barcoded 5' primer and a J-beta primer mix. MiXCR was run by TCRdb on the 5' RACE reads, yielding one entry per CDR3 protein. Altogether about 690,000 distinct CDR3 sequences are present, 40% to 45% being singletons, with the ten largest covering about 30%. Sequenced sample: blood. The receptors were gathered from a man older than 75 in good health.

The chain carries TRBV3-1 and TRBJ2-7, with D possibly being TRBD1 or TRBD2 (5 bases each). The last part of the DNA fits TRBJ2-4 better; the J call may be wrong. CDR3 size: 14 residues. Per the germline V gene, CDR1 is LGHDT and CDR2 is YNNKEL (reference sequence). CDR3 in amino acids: CASSRKQVEGIQYF. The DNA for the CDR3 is TGTGCCAGCAGCCGGAAACAGGTTGAGGGCATTCAGTACTTC.

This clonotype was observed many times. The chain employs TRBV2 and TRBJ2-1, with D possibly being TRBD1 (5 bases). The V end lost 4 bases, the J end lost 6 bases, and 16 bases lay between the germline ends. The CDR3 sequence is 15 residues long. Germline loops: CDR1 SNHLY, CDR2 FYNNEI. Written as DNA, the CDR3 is TGTGCCAGCAGTGGCCGGCCCGAAGGGGTCAATGAGCAGTTCTTC. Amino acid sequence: CASSGRPEGVNEQFF.

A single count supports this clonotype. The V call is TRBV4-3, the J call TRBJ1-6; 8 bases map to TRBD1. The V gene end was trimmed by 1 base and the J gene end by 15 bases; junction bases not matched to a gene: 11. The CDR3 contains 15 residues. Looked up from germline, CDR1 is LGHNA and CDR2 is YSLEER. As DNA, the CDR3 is TGCGCCAGCAGCCAAGTCGCAGGGGGCGGATCGGACCTCCACTTT. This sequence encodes CASSQVAGGGSDLHF.

CDR3 loop: CASSQGTPYNEQYF. CDR3 nucleotides: TGTGCCAGCAGCCAAGGAACCCCCTACAATGAGCAGTACTTC. The chain links TRBV3-1 to TRBJ2-1; no clear D gene. TRBJ2-7 explains the end of the DNA better; the J call may be wrong. The CDR3 sequence is 14 residues long. Germline CDR1 is LGHDT and CDR2 is YNNKEL (reference sequence).

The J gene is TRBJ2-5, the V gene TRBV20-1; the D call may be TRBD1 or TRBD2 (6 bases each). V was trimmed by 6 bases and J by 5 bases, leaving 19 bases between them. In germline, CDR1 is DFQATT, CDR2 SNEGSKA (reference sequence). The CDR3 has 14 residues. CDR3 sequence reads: CSARTEGTWETQYF. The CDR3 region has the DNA TGCAGTGCGAGGACAGAGGGGACTTGGGAGACCCAGTACTTC.

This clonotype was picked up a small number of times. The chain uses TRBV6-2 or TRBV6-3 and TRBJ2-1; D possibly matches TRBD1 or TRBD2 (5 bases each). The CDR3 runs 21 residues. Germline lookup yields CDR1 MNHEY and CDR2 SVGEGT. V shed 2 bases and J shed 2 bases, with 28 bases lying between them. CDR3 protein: CASSYGRKGGLPRGTYNEQFF. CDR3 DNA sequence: TGTGCCAGCAGTTACGGGAGAAAGGGTGGACTTCCTAGGGGAACCTACAATGAGCAGTTCTTC.

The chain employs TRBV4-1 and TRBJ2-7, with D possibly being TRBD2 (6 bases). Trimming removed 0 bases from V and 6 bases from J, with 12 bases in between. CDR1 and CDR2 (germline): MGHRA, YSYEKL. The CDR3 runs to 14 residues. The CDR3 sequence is CASSQDQNGSEQYF. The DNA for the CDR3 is TGCGCCAGCAGCCAAGATCAGAACGGGAGCGAGCAGTACTTC.

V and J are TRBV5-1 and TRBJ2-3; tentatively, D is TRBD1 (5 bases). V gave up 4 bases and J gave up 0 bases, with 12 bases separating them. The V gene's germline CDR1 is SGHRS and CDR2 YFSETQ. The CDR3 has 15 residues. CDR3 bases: TGCGCCAGCAGCGTCGGACACGCTAGCACAGATACGCAGTATTTT. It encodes CASSVGHASTDTQYF.

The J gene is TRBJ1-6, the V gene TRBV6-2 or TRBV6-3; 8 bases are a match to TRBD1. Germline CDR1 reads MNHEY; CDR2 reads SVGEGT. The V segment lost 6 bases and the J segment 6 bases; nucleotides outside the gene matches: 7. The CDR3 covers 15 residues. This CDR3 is CASREPTGVNSPLHF. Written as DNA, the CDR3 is TGTGCCAGCAGGGAACCGACAGGGGTTAATTCACCCCTCCACTTT.

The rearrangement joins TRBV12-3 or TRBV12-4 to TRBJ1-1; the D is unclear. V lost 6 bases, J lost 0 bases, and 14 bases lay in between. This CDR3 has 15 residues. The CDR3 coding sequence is TGTGCCAGCAGCCCCCAAGGAGGGATGAACACTGAAGCTTTCTTT. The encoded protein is CASSPQGGMNTEAFF.

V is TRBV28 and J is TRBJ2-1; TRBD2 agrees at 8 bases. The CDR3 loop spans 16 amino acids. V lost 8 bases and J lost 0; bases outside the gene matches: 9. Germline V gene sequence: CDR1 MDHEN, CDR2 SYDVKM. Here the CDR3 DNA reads TGTGCCAGCCTCACAGCGGGAGCAAGCTCCTACAATGAGCAGTTCTTC. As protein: CASLTAGASSYNEQFF.

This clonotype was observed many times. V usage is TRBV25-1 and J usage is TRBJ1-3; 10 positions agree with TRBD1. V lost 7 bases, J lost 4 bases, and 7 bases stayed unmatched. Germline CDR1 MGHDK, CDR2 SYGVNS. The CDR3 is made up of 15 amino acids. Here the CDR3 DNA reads TGTGCCAGCACCATCGGGACAGGGGCCGGAAACACCATATATTTT. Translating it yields CASTIGTGAGNTIYF.

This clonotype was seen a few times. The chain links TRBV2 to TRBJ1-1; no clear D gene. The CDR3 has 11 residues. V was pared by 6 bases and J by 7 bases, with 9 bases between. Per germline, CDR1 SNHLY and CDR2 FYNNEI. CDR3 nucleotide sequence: TGTGCCAGCAGGACACGGGTTGAAGCTTTCTTT. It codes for CASRTRVEAFF.

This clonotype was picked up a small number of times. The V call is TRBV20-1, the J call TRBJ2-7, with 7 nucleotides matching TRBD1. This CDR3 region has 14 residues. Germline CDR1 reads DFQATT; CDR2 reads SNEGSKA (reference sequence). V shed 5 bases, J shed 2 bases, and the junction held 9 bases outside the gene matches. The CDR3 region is CSASSNRGPYEQYF. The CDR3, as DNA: TGCAGTGCTTCGTCGAACAGGGGACCCTACGAGCAGTACTTC.

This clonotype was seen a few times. The CDR3 DNA follows: TGCAGTGCTAGAGCCTCAGCGGGTACGTCCTACGAGCAGTACTTC. Its translation is CSARASAGTSYEQYF. The chain recombines TRBV20-1 with TRBJ2-7, with D possibly TRBD2 on 6 matching bases. The CDR3 spans 15 residues. Looked up from germline, CDR1 is DFQATT and CDR2 is SNEGSKA (reference sequence). V lost 1 base and J lost 1, with 14 bases in between.

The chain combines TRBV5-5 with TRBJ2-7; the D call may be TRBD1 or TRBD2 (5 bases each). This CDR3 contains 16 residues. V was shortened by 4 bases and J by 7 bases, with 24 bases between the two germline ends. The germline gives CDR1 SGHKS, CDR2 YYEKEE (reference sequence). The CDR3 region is CASSQAPGRTYNEQYF. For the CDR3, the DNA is TGTGCCAGCAGCCAAGCACCGGGACGTACCTACAATGAGCAGTACTTC. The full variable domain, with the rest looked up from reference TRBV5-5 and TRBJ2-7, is DAGVTQSPTHLIKTRGQQVTLRCSPISGHKSVSWYQQVLGQGPQFIFQYYEKEERGRGNFPDRFSARQFPNYSSELNVNALLLGDSALYLCASSQAPGRTYNEQYFGPGTRLTVT.

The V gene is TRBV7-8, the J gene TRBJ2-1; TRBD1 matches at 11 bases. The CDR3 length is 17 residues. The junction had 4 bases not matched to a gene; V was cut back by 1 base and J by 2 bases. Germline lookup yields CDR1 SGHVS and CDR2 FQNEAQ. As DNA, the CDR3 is TGTGCCAGCAGCTTAGGGGACAGGGGGGGGACCTACAATGAGCAGTTCTTC. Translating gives CASSLGDRGGTYNEQFF.

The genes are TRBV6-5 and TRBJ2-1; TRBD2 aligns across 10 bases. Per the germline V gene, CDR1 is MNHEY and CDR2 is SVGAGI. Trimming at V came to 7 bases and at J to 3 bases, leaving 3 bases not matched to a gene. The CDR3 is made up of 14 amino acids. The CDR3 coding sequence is TGTGCCAGCACTAGCGGGGGCAACTACAATGAGCAGTTCTTC. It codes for CASTSGGNYNEQFF.

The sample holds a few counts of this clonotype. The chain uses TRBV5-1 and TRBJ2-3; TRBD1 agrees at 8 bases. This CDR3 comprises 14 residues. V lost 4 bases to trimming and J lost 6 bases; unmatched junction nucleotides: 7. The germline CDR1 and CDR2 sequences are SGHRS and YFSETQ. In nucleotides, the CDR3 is TGCGCCAGCAGCAGAACCAGGGGGCCGGATACGCAGTATTTT. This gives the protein CASSRTRGPDTQYF.

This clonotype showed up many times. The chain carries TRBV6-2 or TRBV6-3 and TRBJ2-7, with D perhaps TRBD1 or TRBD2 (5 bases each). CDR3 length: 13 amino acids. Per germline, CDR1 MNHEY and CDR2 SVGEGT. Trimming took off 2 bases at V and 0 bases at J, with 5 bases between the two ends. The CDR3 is CASSYGGSYEQYF. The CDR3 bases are TGTGCCAGCAGTTACGGGGGCTCCTACGAGCAGTACTTC.

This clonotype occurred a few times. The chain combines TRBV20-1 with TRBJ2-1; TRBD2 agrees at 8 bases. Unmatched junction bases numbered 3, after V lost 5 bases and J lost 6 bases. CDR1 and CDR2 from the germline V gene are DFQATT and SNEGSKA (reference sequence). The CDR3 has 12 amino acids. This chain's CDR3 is CSAEGTSNEQFF. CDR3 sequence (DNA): TGCAGTGCTGAGGGGACTAGCAATGAGCAGTTCTTC.

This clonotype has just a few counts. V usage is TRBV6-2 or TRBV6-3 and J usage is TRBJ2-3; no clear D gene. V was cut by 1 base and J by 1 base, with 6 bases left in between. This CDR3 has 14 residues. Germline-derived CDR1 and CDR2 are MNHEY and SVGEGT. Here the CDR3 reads CASSYLLGTDTQYF. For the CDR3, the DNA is TGTGCCAGCAGTTACTTGCTGGGCACAGATACGCAGTATTTT.

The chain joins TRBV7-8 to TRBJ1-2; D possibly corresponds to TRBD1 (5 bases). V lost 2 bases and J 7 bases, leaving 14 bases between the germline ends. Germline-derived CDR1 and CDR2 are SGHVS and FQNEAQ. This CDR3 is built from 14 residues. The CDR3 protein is CASSLSEGSAGYTF. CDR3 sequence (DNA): TGTGCCAGCAGCTTAAGCGAGGGGTCGGCTGGCTACACCTTC.

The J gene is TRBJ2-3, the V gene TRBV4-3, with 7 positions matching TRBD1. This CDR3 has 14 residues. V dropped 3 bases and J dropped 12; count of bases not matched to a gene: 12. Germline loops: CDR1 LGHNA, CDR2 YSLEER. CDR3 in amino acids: CASSQDPSTGSQYF. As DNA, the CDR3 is TGCGCCAGCAGCCAGGATCCTTCGACAGGGAGTCAGTATTTT.

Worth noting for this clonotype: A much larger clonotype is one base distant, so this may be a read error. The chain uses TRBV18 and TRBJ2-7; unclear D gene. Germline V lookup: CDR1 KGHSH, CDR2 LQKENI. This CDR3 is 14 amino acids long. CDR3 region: CASSLPGRSYGQYF. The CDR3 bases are TGTGCCAGCTCACTTCCGGGCCGGTCCTACGGGCAGTACTTC.

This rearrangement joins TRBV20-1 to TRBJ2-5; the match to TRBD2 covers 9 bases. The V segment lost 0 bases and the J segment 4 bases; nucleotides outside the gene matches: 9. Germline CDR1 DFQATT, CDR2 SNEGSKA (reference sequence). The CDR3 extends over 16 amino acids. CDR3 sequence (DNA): TGCAGTGCTAGAGACTTCGCGGGGGGGGAATTAGAGACCCAGTACTTC. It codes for CSARDFAGGELETQYF.

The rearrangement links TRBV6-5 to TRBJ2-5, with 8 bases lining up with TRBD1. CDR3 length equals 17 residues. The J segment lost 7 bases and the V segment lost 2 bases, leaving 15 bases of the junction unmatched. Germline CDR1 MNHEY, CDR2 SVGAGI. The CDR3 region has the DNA TGTGCCAGCAGTTACGCGGGAAGGCAGGGGGCGCTGGGGACCCAGTACTTC. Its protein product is CASSYAGRQGALGTQYF.

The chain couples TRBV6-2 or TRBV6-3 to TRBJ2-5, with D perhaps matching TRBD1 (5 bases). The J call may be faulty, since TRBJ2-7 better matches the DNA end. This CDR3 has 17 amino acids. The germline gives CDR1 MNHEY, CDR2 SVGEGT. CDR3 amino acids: CASSSGPLSTRSYEQYF. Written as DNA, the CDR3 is TGTGCCAGCAGTTCAGGGCCTCTCTCGACTCGTTCCTACGAGCAGTACTTC.

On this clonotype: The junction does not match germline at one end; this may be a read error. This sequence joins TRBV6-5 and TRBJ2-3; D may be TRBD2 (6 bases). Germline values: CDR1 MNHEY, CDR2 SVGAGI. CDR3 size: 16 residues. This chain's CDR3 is CASSSRRAGSADTQYF. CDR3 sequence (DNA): TGCGCCAGCAGTTCCCGCCGGGCGGGGAGCGCAGATACGCAGTATTTT.

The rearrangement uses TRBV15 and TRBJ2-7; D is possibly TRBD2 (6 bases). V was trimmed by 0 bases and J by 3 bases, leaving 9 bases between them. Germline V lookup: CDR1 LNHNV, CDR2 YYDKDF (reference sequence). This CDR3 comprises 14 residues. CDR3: CATSRDVGGYEQYF. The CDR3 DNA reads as TGTGCCACCAGCAGAGATGTGGGGGGCTACGAGCAGTACTTC. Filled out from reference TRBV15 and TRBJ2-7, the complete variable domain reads DAMVIQNPRYQVTQFGKPVTLSCSQTLNHNVMYWYQQKSSQAPKLLFHYYDKDFNNEADTPDNFQSRRPNTSFCFLDIRSPGLGDTAMYLCATSRDVGGYEQYFGPGTRLTVT.

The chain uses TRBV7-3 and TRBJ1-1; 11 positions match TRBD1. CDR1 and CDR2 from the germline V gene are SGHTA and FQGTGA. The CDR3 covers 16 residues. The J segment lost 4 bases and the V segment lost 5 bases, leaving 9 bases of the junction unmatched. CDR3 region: CASSLGQGAVGTEAFF. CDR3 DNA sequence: TGTGCCAGCAGCCTCGGACAGGGGGCTGTCGGCACTGAAGCTTTCTTT.

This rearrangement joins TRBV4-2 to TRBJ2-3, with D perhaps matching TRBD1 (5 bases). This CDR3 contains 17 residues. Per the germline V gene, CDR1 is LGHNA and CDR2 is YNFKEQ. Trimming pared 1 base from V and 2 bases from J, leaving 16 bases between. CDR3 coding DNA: TGTGCCAGCAGCCAAGGGTCCGTCAGGGCAGTCACAGATACGCAGTATTTT. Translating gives CASSQGSVRAVTDTQYF.